This record looks at one T cell receptor beta chain sequence and its context. Its target antigen remains unknown. The input lacks base qualities; no much larger clone sits a single base away. This record comes from a study of blood T cell repertoires in COVID-19 (dated by TCRdb to about 2020). Describing the broader study: Collaborator samples came from the United States, Italy and Spain and covered acute and convalescent phases of COVID-19. The dataset comprised deeply sampled blood TCRbeta repertoires from subjects exposed to, actively infected with, or recovered from COVID-19. Where available, HLA class I and class II types were taken from metadata supplied by the sample provider and were not determined by assay-based typing. The repertoires were released in a freely available public database intended as a resource for research on the immune response to SARS-CoV-2. The sample metadata nearly always contained a de-identified subject ID, COVID-19 status, age in years and sex. The material from the prospective study consisted of cDNA or gDNA derived from T cells, B-cell-depleted T cells, or PBMCs. Samples were obtained from the ongoing ImmuneRACE study (first 160 participants) and from over a thousand subjects provided by 6 global collaborators.

For this chain, trimming is 7 bases at the V end and 0 bases at the J end, and the number of junction bases without a gene match is 16. CDR1 is given as MNHEY and CDR2 as SMNVEV, both from the germline V gene (reference sequence). The CDR3 spans 18 residues, from the cysteine through the phenylalanine. The sequence is cut down to CDR3 DNA, 54 bases in frame from base 1. The collaborating institutions used their own protocols to collect whole blood in K2EDTA tubes. For TCRbeta analysis, collaborator samples were shipped as frozen whole blood, as isolated PBMCs, or as DNA extracted from either sample type. The immunoSEQ Assay, a bias-controlled multiplex PCR, was used to amplify TCRbeta CDR3 regions from genomic DNA. Processing in the source paper ran as follows. Within the assay, amplification of reference gene primers was used to estimate how many nucleated cells each sample contained. To quantify the absolute abundance of each unique TCRbeta CDR3 rearrangement, sequence reads were collapsed and filtered. For each sample, productive Simpson clonality was calculated by taking the square root of Simpson's diversity index across productive rearrangements. This immuneACCESS table, as held by TCRdb, lists in-frame sequences with V and J called but not all clones. Of the missing ones, under half trace to an unresolved V gene in checked studies; the others have no known cause. The V and J calls and clone size come from that table; D and trimming were worked out from the DNA. The sample contains some 380,000 clones, 90% of them found a single time. 6.5% of the sample lies in the top ten.

The research as a whole found: The amount of clinical and demographic metadata varied by source and participant and was provided uncurated.

This chain joins TRBV27 to TRBJ1-2, and 8 junctional nucleotides match TRBD1. This sequence was found in a man aged 18-30 years with active or convalescent COVID-19. Input material: peripheral blood. The sequenced DNA is TGTGCCAGCAAGGCTTCCTGGGACAGGATGGAGACTAACTATGGCTACACCTTC. Protein translation: CASKASWDRMETNYGYTF.